The 23 T cell receptor beta chains presented below share a single source sample, sequenced in a study of response to subunit inactivated influenza vaccine. Each CDR3 protein is one row after TCRdb ran MiXCR on the RT-PCR reads. The profile shows about 300,000 distinct CDR3 sequences, 21% of them singletons. The starting material was PBMCs from blood, obtained approximately 22 months after vaccination. The receptors originated from a man aged 45 to 70 who received an inactivated influenza vaccine.

The V and J genes are TRBV28 and TRBJ2-7; TRBD1 agrees at 7 bases. The CDR3 is 14 residues long. CDR1 MDHEN and CDR2 SYDVKM come from the germline V gene. V gave up 5 bases and J gave up 2 bases; unmatched junction bases: 6. The CDR3 is CASSTTGETYEQYF. Here the CDR3 DNA reads TGTGCCAGCAGTACAACAGGGGAAACCTACGAGCAGTACTTC.

In its sample, this clonotype was seen a few times. This chain links TRBV4-3 with TRBJ1-1; D call uncertain. Between the trimmed V and J ends, which lost 0 bases and 5 bases, there was a span of 7 bases. Germline loops: CDR1 LGHNA, CDR2 YSLEER. This CDR3 is built from 13 residues. CDR3 amino acids: CASSQDGTTEAFF. The CDR3 region has the DNA TGCGCCAGCAGCCAAGATGGCACGACTGAAGCTTTCTTT.

The CDR3 nucleotides read TGTGCCAGCAGCCCCGGACTAGTTCTCTACAATGAGCAGTTCTTC. Translated: CASSPGLVLYNEQFF. The V and J genes are TRBV6-2 or TRBV6-3 and TRBJ2-1; TRBD2 agrees at 7 bases. This CDR3 contains 15 residues. CDR1 MNHEY and CDR2 SVGEGT come from the germline V gene. Trimming removed 6 bases from V and 3 bases from J; junction bases left unmatched: 8.

This clonotype was seen more than once but under ten times. The chain has TRBV11-2 and TRBJ2-1, with 11 bases identical to TRBD1. Germline loops: CDR1 SGHAT, CDR2 FQNNGV. V lost 2 bases and J lost 8; bases outside the gene matches: 8. The CDR3 loop spans 16 amino acids. The CDR3 loop is CASSLFPGQGDYEQFF. The CDR3, as DNA: TGTGCCAGCAGCTTATTTCCGGGACAGGGGGATTATGAGCAGTTCTTC.

This clonotype was counted at least ten times. V gene TRBV20-1 combines with J gene TRBJ1-4, with 7 bases aligning to TRBD1. From germline, CDR1 is DFQATT and CDR2 SNEGSKA (reference sequence). The CDR3 is 15 residues long. Trimming took 5 bases from V and 5 from J; bases not matched to a gene: 11. Written as DNA, the CDR3 is TGCAGTGCTCCGGCTCGGGACAGAGGAAATGAAAAACTGTTTTTT. As protein: CSAPARDRGNEKLFF.

The V and J genes are TRBV6-2 or TRBV6-3 and TRBJ1-6; 8 bases match TRBD1. In germline, CDR1 is MNHEY, CDR2 SVGEGT. V lost 7 bases, J lost 6 bases, and 2 bases stayed unmatched. This CDR3 is built from 13 residues. The CDR3: CASIDRGNSPLHF. In DNA, the CDR3 is TGTGCCAGCATCGACAGGGGTAATTCACCCCTCCACTTT.

This clonotype was counted many times. This chain joins TRBV6-2 or TRBV6-3 and TRBJ1-5, with D uncertain. V was trimmed by 4 bases and J by 7 bases, leaving 17 bases between them. Germline lookup yields CDR1 MNHEY and CDR2 SVGEGT. This CDR3 has 15 residues. The CDR3 protein is CASSSAGTFSQPQHF. In nucleotides, the CDR3 is TGTGCCAGCAGTTCCGCAGGCACATTCTCGCAGCCCCAGCATTTT.

This clonotype was recorded a few times. This chain joins TRBV20-1 and TRBJ2-1; perhaps TRBD2 as D (6 bases). This CDR3 has 15 amino acids. V lost 0 bases to trimming and J lost 7 bases, with 16 bases between them. Looked up from germline, CDR1 is DFQATT and CDR2 is SNEGSKA (reference sequence). The CDR3 here is CSARDSGPRGNEQFF. Here the CDR3 DNA reads TGCAGTGCTAGAGATAGCGGTCCCCGTGGGAATGAGCAGTTCTTC.

This clonotype was recorded a few times. The V and J genes are TRBV12-3 or TRBV12-4 and TRBJ2-4; D remains unclear. The CDR3 covers 15 residues. The V end lost 1 base, the J end lost 1 base, and 8 bases lay between the germline ends. In nucleotides, the CDR3 is TGTGCCAGCAGTTTAGATGGGCGGGCCAAAAACATTCAGTACTTC. Translated, it gives CASSLDGRAKNIQYF.

This clonotype showed up many times. The V gene is TRBV28, the J gene TRBJ2-7; D possibly corresponds to TRBD2 (6 bases). The CDR3 totals 18 residues. Trimming removed 6 bases at V and 0 bases at J, with 24 bases between. Germline CDR1 MDHEN, CDR2 SYDVKM. Written as DNA, the CDR3 is TGTGCCAGCAGATCCAGTAGACCTCGGGACTCCTACTCCTACGAGCAGTACTTC. Translating gives CASRSSRPRDSYSYEQYF.

A single count supports this clonotype. This chain joins TRBV20-1 and TRBJ2-1; D is unresolved. V shed 3 bases and J shed 6 bases, with 6 bases lying between them. This CDR3 has 11 amino acids. Germline CDR1 reads DFQATT; CDR2 reads SNEGSKA (reference sequence). The CDR3 nucleotides read TGCAGTGCTAGCCGGACCAATGAGCAGTTCTTC. Protein product: CSASRTNEQFF.

The V gene is TRBV11-2, the J gene TRBJ2-1; D is possibly TRBD1 (7 bases). The length of the CDR3 is 17 residues. The germline V gene has CDR1 SGHAT and CDR2 FQNNGV. Trimming pared 7 bases from V and 0 bases from J, leaving 19 bases between. CDR3 sequence reads: CASTEGGQWSSYNEQFF. In DNA, the CDR3 is TGTGCCAGCACCGAGGGGGGACAGTGGAGCTCCTACAATGAGCAGTTCTTC.

The chain recombines TRBV15 with TRBJ1-1; D call uncertain. V shed 2 bases and J shed 2 bases, with 6 bases lying between them. The CDR3 runs to 13 residues. Germline V gives CDR1 LNHNV, CDR2 YYDKDF (reference sequence). The CDR3, as DNA: TGTGCCACCAGCAGAAAGGTTAACACTGAAGCTTTCTTT. It translates to CATSRKVNTEAFF.

This chain uses TRBV10-3 with TRBJ2-4, with 8 bases fitting TRBD1. The J segment lost 0 bases and the V segment lost 0 bases, leaving 10 bases of the junction unmatched. This CDR3 spans 19 amino acids. Germline CDR1 ENHRY, CDR2 SYGVKD. The CDR3 protein is CAISESMAGGGIAKNIQYF. The CDR3 nucleotides are TGTGCCATCAGTGAGTCGATGGCAGGGGGCGGAATAGCCAAAAACATTCAGTACTTC.

This clonotype was seen a few times. V usage is TRBV6-1 and J usage is TRBJ1-2, with D perhaps TRBD1 (5 bases). Trimming stripped 6 bases from V and 4 bases from J, with 12 bases between. This CDR3 has 13 residues. Germline V lookup: CDR1 MNHNS, CDR2 SASEGT. CDR3 sequence (DNA): TGTGCCAGCAGCGGCCGACAGATCTATGGCTACACCTTC. Translating gives CASSGRQIYGYTF.

The J gene is TRBJ1-2, the V gene TRBV4-1; TRBD1 might be the D (5 bases). Trimming removed 2 bases at V and 2 bases at J, with 15 bases between. Germline values: CDR1 MGHRA, CDR2 YSYEKL. This CDR3 contains 16 residues. The CDR3 sequence: CASSQIPGTRNYGYTF. The DNA for the CDR3 is TGCGCCAGCAGCCAAATTCCCGGGACCAGGAACTATGGCTACACCTTC.

This clonotype was seen many times. This sequence joins TRBV7-9 and TRBJ2-5; D might be TRBD2 (5 bases). From germline, CDR1 is SEHNR and CDR2 FQNEAQ (reference sequence). The CDR3 sequence is 11 residues long. V dropped 6 bases and J dropped 9 bases, with 11 bases sitting between them. The CDR3 DNA reads TGTGCCAGCAGTTCGTTCGGGGCCCAGTACTTC. Translation gives CASSSFGAQYF. Filled out from reference TRBV7-9 and TRBJ2-5, the complete variable domain reads DTGVSQNPRHKITKRGQNVTFRCDPISEHNRLYWYRQTLGQGPEFLTYFQNEAQLEKSRLLSDRFSAERPKGSFSTLEIQRTEQGDSAMYLCASSSFGAQYFGPGTRLLVL.

This clonotype was picked up a small number of times. This chain links TRBV20-1 with TRBJ1-2; D remains unclear. This CDR3 is 11 amino acids long. V was shortened by 3 bases and J by 4 bases, with 6 bases between the two germline ends. The germline V gene has CDR1 DFQATT and CDR2 SNEGSKA (reference sequence). The CDR3: CSASGSYGYTF. The CDR3 DNA sequence: TGCAGTGCTAGTGGGTCCTATGGCTACACCTTC.

The rearrangement joins TRBV18 to TRBJ2-3; D gene uncertain. CDR3 length: 13 residues. Per germline, CDR1 KGHSH and CDR2 LQKENI. V lost 6 bases and J 0 bases, leaving 7 bases between the germline ends. CDR3 amino acids: CASSTHSTDTQYF. The DNA for the CDR3 is TGTGCCAGCTCCACGCACAGCACAGATACGCAGTATTTT.

This clonotype has only a few counts. The chain employs TRBV20-1 and TRBJ2-7, with a possible D match to TRBD1 (5 bases). Germline V gene data show CDR1 as DFQATT and CDR2 as SNEGSKA (reference sequence). With 4 bases removed from V and 2 bases from J, the gap between germline ends came to 15 bases. This CDR3 spans 14 amino acids. CDR3 nucleotide sequence: TGCAGTGCTACAAGGGGCGGACGGACCTACGAGCAGTACTTC. Amino acids: CSATRGGRTYEQYF.

The chain combines TRBV28 with TRBJ2-1, with 7 bases fitting TRBD2. CDR3 size: 14 residues. J was trimmed by 5 bases and V by 4 bases; bases with no gene match: 5. The germline V gene encodes CDR1 MDHEN and CDR2 SYDVKM. CDR3 protein: CASSSGTINNEQFF. The CDR3 DNA reads as TGTGCCAGCAGTTCCGGGACTATAAACAATGAGCAGTTCTTC.

The chain is built from TRBV12-5 and TRBJ2-7, with a tentative D call TRBD1 (6 bases). V was clipped by 5 bases and J by 2 bases, with 13 bases between them. CDR3 length: 14 residues. Germline values: CDR1 LGHNT, CDR2 FRNRAP. The CDR3 protein is CASGQGQPPYEQYF. DNA for the CDR3: TGTGCTAGTGGTCAAGGACAGCCTCCCTACGAGCAGTACTTC.

The V and J genes are TRBV20-1 and TRBJ1-2; 7 bases agree with TRBD1. This CDR3 has 15 residues. The J segment lost 2 bases and the V segment lost 3 bases, leaving 9 bases of the junction unmatched. In germline, CDR1 is DFQATT, CDR2 SNEGSKA (reference sequence). DNA for the CDR3: TGCAGTGCTAGTCCTCCCGGGACAGCGAACTATGGCTACACCTTC. It specifies CSASPPGTANYGYTF.